This TCR beta chain was sequenced in a study of cytomegalovirus exposure and HLA in healthy donors. Study conclusions and caveats: A later analysis showed that HLA-associated TCR beta chains had undergone more clonal expansion than equally common others. Rare TCR sequences dominated, though some public TCRs recurred in many donors.

The PCR contained 60 Vbeta and 13 Jbeta primers. Assay used: immunoSEQ multiplex PCR; TCRdb lists only in-frame clones, some missing. The repertoire has some 140,000 clones, about 68% of them found once; the top ten carry approximately 1.6%. Germline-derived CDR1 and CDR2 are SGHDT and YYEEEE. J lost 5 bases, V lost 3 bases, and 5 bases had no gene match. The CDR3 runs to 15 residues. About this clone itself: Its antigen is currently unknown.

This chain links TRBV5-6 with TRBJ2-2; 9 positions match TRBD1. The sample comprised PBMCs. The sequence came from a human donor in good health. The CDR3: CASSWGTGITGELFF. CDR3 nucleotides: TGTGCCAGCAGCTGGGGGACAGGGATTACCGGGGAGCTGTTTTTT.